This T cell receptor beta chain was documented in a study of blood T cell repertoires in COVID-19. As originally analysed: Reference gene primer amplification gave estimated nucleated cell counts. Method: immunoSEQ multiplex PCR; TCRdb's copy keeps in-frame clones and lacks some. From that table come the V and J calls and clone size; the DNA was used to work out D and trimming. This repertoire shows fewer than 120,000 clones, roughly four fifths found once; its top ten account for approximately 15%. V was clipped by 3 bases and J by 0 bases, with 8 bases between them. This CDR3 contains 14 residues. Germline CDR1 is SGHNT and CDR2 is YENEEA. This clone is a singleton in its sample.

The rearrangement uses TRBV11-3 and TRBJ1-1; D gene unclear. This TCR was sampled from a woman aged 55-75 years with acute or convalescent COVID-19. Sequences were obtained from peripheral blood. CDR3 nucleotide sequence: TGTGCCAGCAGCTTTGCAGGTTTGAACACTGAAGCTTTCTTT. It encodes CASSFAGLNTEAFF.